One and the same sample provided the 24 T cell receptor beta chains below, sequenced in a study of early T cells in non-severe SARS-CoV-2 infection. TCRdb passed the 5' RACE reads through MiXCR, listing each CDR3 protein once. Seen here are about 31,000 distinct CDR3 sequences, under 6% observed once, and the top ten hold roughly 20%. The specimen was whole blood. These receptors all come from an adult who was a healthcare worker with PCR-confirmed SARS-CoV-2 infection or an uninfected control (not recorded which).

This clonotype was counted at least ten times. This chain connects TRBV6-2 or TRBV6-3 to TRBJ2-1, with 12 bases that match TRBD2. V lost 0 bases and J lost 9; bases outside the gene matches: 15. The CDR3 is 19 residues long. Germline CDR1 reads MNHEY; CDR2 reads SVGEGT. CDR3 protein: CASSYSTASGGDFKVEQFF. CDR3 nucleotide sequence: TGTGCCAGCAGTTACTCGACCGCTAGCGGGGGGGATTTTAAAGTTGAGCAGTTCTTC.

This clonotype was detected many times. The V call is TRBV6-1, the J call TRBJ2-1, with 10 nucleotides matching TRBD2. CDR1 MNHNS and CDR2 SASEGT come from the germline V gene. V was pared by 7 bases and J by 16 bases, with 13 bases of the junction left unmatched. This CDR3 is 13 amino acids long. For the CDR3, the DNA is TGTGCCAGCAAAGAGACTAGCGGGTGGAGCCCCTTCTTC. Translation gives CASKETSGWSPFF.

The chain has TRBV3-1 and TRBJ2-7; TRBD1 matches 7 bases. Germline V lookup: CDR1 LGHDT, CDR2 YNNKEL (reference sequence). CDR3 length equals 14 residues. The V gene end was trimmed by 4 bases and the J gene end by 3 bases; junction bases not matched to a gene: 6. The CDR3: CASSRQGIIYEQYF. CDR3 DNA sequence: TGTGCCAGCAGCCGACAGGGAATTATCTACGAGCAGTACTTC.

This clonotype came up a few times. The CDR3 region has the DNA TGTGCCAGCAGTGAACAGGGCCGAGGGGATGGCTACACCTTC. Protein sequence: CASSEQGRGDGYTF. This rearrangement joins TRBV2 to TRBJ1-2; TRBD1 might be the D (5 bases). CDR3 length: 14 amino acids. CDR1 SNHLY and CDR2 FYNNEI come from the germline V gene. Trimming stripped 2 bases from V and 6 bases from J, with 13 bases between.

The chain couples TRBV5-4 to TRBJ2-1; 8 bases align to TRBD1. This CDR3 contains 17 residues. Germline values: CDR1 SGHNT, CDR2 YYREEE (reference sequence). Trimming took 6 bases from V and 0 from J; bases not matched to a gene: 11. The CDR3 loop reads CASTTGGRQSSYNEQFF. Written as DNA, the CDR3 is TGTGCCAGCACCACAGGGGGTCGACAGAGCTCCTACAATGAGCAGTTCTTC.

This clonotype has a count of ten or more. The genes are TRBV20-1 and TRBJ1-4; D uncertain. The CDR3 is 14 residues long. V dropped 1 base and J dropped 1 base, with 7 bases sitting between them. Germline V gives CDR1 DFQATT, CDR2 SNEGSKA (reference sequence). CDR3 in DNA: TGCAGTGCTAGAGTGGCGGGAACTAATGAAAAACTGTTTTTT. This translates into CSARVAGTNEKLFF.

This clonotype was picked up a small number of times. The rearrangement uses TRBV4-2 and TRBJ2-3; no clear D gene. CDR1 and CDR2 from the germline V gene are LGHNA and YNFKEQ. Between the trimmed V and J ends, which lost 4 bases and 10 bases, there was a span of 18 bases. This CDR3 has 14 amino acids. As DNA, the CDR3 is TGTGCCAGCAGCCCAACTCATTATCCCGCGGCGCAGTATTTT. Its protein is CASSPTHYPAAQYF.

This clonotype was recorded a few times. J is TRBJ2-2 and V is TRBV2; D gene uncertain. Germline lookup yields CDR1 SNHLY and CDR2 FYNNEI. This CDR3 has 16 residues. Deletions cut 4 bases from V and 0 bases from J, with 12 bases between. CDR3 coding DNA: TGTGCCAGCAGTGGAGTCAGGCAACCGAACACCGGGGAGCTGTTTTTT. As protein: CASSGVRQPNTGELFF.

This clonotype was seen many times. The chain carries TRBV5-1 and TRBJ2-1; D uncertain. CDR1 is SGHRS, CDR2 YFSETQ, per germline. CDR3 length: 12 residues. Trimming pared 1 base from V and 5 bases from J, leaving 4 bases between. CDR3 protein: CASSLWDNEQFF. The CDR3, as DNA: TGCGCCAGCAGCTTGTGGGACAATGAGCAGTTCTTC. Filled out from reference TRBV5-1 and TRBJ2-1, the complete variable domain reads KAGVTQTPRYLIKTRGQQVTLSCSPISGHRSVSWYQQTPGQGLQFLFEYFSETQRNKGNFPGRFSGRQFSNSRSEMNVSTLELGDSALYLCASSLWDNEQFFGPGTRLTVL.

The chain recombines TRBV20-1 with TRBJ2-1, with TRBD2 matching over 8 bases. With V trimmed by 0 bases and J by 1 base, 8 bases remained unmatched. The germline gives CDR1 DFQATT, CDR2 SNEGSKA (reference sequence). This CDR3 comprises 17 residues. In DNA, the CDR3 is TGCAGTGCTAGAGATTGGGGTACGGGAGGGTCCTACAATGAGCAGTTCTTC. It translates to CSARDWGTGGSYNEQFF.

The chain couples TRBV7-2 to TRBJ2-3, with 10 bases identical to TRBD2. V gave up 5 bases and J gave up 3 bases; unmatched junction bases: 8. The CDR3 is made up of 16 amino acids. Germline CDR1 is SGHTA and CDR2 is FQGNSA. The CDR3 DNA follows: TGTGCCAGCAGCCCTCTACTAGCGGGGATAACAGATACGCAGTATTTT. It encodes CASSPLLAGITDTQYF.

The table lists this clonotype with a few counts. The chain recombines TRBV3-1 with TRBJ2-6; TRBD2 agrees at 15 bases. There are 16 residues in the CDR3. CDR1 and CDR2 (germline): LGHDT, YNNKEL (reference sequence). J gave up 4 bases and V 8 bases, and 3 bases lay outside the gene matches. The CDR3 reads CASGTSGRNGANVLTF. The DNA of the CDR3 is TGTGCCAGCGGGACTAGCGGGAGGAACGGGGCCAACGTCCTGACTTTC. Full variable domain (missing parts from reference TRBV3-1 and TRBJ2-6): DTAVSQTPKYLVTQMGNDKSIKCEQNLGHDTMYWYKQDSKKFLKIMFSYNNKELIINETVPNRFSPKSPDKAHLNLHINSLELGDSAVYFCASGTSGRNGANVLTFGAGSRLTVL.

Concerning this clonotype: The conserved closing phenylalanine or tryptophan is absent in this CDR3, likely reflecting a read error. CDR3 in amino acids: CAWSPRAGEQYS. CDR3 in DNA: TGTGCCTGGAGTCCCCGGGCGGGCGAGCAGTACTCC. The rearrangement joins TRBV30 to TRBJ2-7, with a possible D match to TRBD2 (5 bases). Germline lookup yields CDR1 GTSNPN and CDR2 SVGIG (reference sequence). Trimming shortened V by 2 bases and J by 6 bases, and 11 bases separated the two germline ends. This CDR3 spans 12 amino acids.

This clonotype has a count of ten or more. The chain recombines TRBV28 with TRBJ1-3; D is uncertain. From germline, CDR1 is MDHEN and CDR2 SYDVKM. V lost 3 bases to trimming and J lost 0 bases, with 12 bases between them. The CDR3 runs to 16 residues. The CDR3 nucleotides read TGTGCCAGCAGTTTGGACCGGGTCCTCTCTGGAAACACCATATATTTT. Amino acids: CASSLDRVLSGNTIYF.

This clonotype showed up many times. This chain connects TRBV30 to TRBJ1-5; D uncertain. This CDR3 has 15 amino acids. Trimming cost V 2 bases and J 3 bases, with 14 bases left between them. Germline values: CDR1 GTSNPN, CDR2 SVGIG (reference sequence). Here the CDR3 reads CAWSKPDGDNQPQHF. The CDR3 bases are TGTGCCTGGAGTAAACCGGACGGGGACAATCAGCCCCAGCATTTT.

This clonotype occurred many times. CDR3 sequence reads: CAWRGVSGNTIYF. The CDR3 DNA is TGTGCCTGGAGGGGGGTTTCTGGAAACACCATATATTTT. The rearrangement joins TRBV30 to TRBJ1-3; possibly TRBD1 for D (5 bases). The CDR3 contains 13 residues. Per the germline V gene, CDR1 is GTSNPN and CDR2 is SVGIG (reference sequence). With 3 bases removed from V and 1 base from J, the gap between germline ends came to 7 bases.

The J gene is TRBJ2-3, the V gene TRBV7-9; 8 nucleotides line up with TRBD1. The CDR3 covers 13 residues. The germline CDR1 and CDR2 sequences are SEHNR and FQNEAQ (reference sequence). V shed 8 bases and J 3 bases; nucleotides not matched to a gene: 4. CDR3: CASGQGATDTQYF. In DNA, the CDR3 is TGTGCCAGCGGTCAGGGGGCAACAGATACGCAGTATTTT.

In its sample, this clonotype was seen many times. This chain links TRBV4-2 with TRBJ2-1; 12 bases agree with TRBD2. The CDR3 extends over 18 amino acids. Germline V CDR1 and CDR2: LGHNA, YNFKEQ. J gave up 4 bases and V 1 base, and 8 bases lay outside the gene matches. The CDR3 DNA reads TGTGCCAGCAGCCAAGGAGAGGCTAGCGGGGGGGTGTACAATGAGCAGTTCTTC. Translating it yields CASSQGEASGGVYNEQFF.

This clonotype was counted ten times or more. The genes are TRBV14 and TRBJ2-3; D not resolved. The CDR3 length is 12 residues. Germline V gene data show CDR1 as SGHDN and CDR2 as FVKESK. Trimming removed 2 bases from V and 6 bases from J, with 6 bases in between. The chain's CDR3 is CASSQRLDTQYF. The DNA for the CDR3 is TGTGCCAGCAGCCAACGGCTGGATACGCAGTATTTT.

Only a few counts were recorded for this clonotype. J is TRBJ2-3 and V is TRBV3-1, with D possibly matching TRBD2 (6 bases). CDR3 length: 14 amino acids. Germline lookup yields CDR1 LGHDT and CDR2 YNNKEL (reference sequence). Trimming removed 8 bases at V and 3 bases at J, with 15 bases between. The CDR3 bases are TGTGCCAGCGCGCGGGGCCTACCTACAGATACGCAGTATTTT. Translating it yields CASARGLPTDTQYF.

This clonotype occurred many times. This sequence joins TRBV5-1 and TRBJ2-7, with D perhaps matching TRBD1 or TRBD2 (5 bases each). The CDR3 length is 15 residues. V was cut by 0 bases and J by 1 base, with 11 bases left in between. CDR1 SGHRS and CDR2 YFSETQ come from the germline V gene. CDR3 sequence reads: CASSLARGTSYEQYF. CDR3 coding DNA: TGCGCCAGCAGCTTGGCCCGAGGGACGTCCTACGAGCAGTACTTC.

This clonotype has only a few counts. This rearrangement joins TRBV7-2 to TRBJ2-3, with a tentative D call TRBD1 (6 bases). The CDR3 runs to 16 residues. The germline V gene has CDR1 SGHTA and CDR2 FQGNSA. The V end was cut by 5 bases, the J end by 5 bases, with 20 bases between. Here the CDR3 reads CASSRTGTGNRDTQYF. The CDR3 bases are TGTGCCAGCAGCCGTACCGGTACAGGGAATAGAGATACGCAGTATTTT.

This chain connects TRBV2 to TRBJ2-3; TRBD2 matches 10 bases. V lost 6 bases and J lost 0; bases outside the gene matches: 6. CDR1 SNHLY and CDR2 FYNNEI come from the germline V gene. There are 16 residues in the CDR3. CDR3 DNA sequence: TGTGCCAGCAGCACCCTACTAGCGGGAAGCACAGATACGCAGTATTTT. Protein sequence: CASSTLLAGSTDTQYF.

In its sample, this clonotype was seen many times. This sequence joins TRBV7-9 and TRBJ2-5; 7 nucleotides line up with TRBD1. The CDR3 is made up of 13 amino acids. V lost 5 bases to trimming and J lost 4 bases; unmatched junction nucleotides: 4. CDR1 is SEHNR and CDR2 is FQNEAQ in the germline V gene (reference sequence). The CDR3 DNA reads as TGTGCCAGCAGCCCCACAGGGGTAGAGACCCAGTACTTC. Translation: CASSPTGVETQYF.